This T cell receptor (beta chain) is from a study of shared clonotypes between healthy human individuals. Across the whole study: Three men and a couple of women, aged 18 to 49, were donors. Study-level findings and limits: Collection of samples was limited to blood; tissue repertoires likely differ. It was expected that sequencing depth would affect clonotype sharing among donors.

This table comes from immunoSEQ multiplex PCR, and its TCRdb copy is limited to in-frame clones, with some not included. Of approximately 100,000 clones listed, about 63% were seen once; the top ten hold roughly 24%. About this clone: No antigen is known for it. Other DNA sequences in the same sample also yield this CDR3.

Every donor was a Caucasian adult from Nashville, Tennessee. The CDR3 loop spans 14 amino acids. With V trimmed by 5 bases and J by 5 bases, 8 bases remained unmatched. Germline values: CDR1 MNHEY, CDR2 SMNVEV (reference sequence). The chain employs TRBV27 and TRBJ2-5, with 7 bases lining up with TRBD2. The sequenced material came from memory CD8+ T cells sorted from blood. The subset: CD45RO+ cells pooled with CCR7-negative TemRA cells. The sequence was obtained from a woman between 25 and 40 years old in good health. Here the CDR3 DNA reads TGTGCCAGCAGTCCATGGACTAGGGGCGAGACCCAGTACTTC. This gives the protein CASSPWTRGETQYF.